What follows are 9 T cell receptor beta chains derived from one specimen sequenced in a study of T cell responses to AZD1222 COVID-19 vaccine. The method was immunoSEQ multiplex PCR; TCRdb's version includes in-frame clones alone and lacks a portion of them. Among 56,000 or so clones, around nine tenths were seen once, and the ten largest hold roughly 15%. Sequenced here: peripheral blood, sampled on day 0 of AZD1222 vaccination. The receptors here all came from an adult in good health.

The V and J genes are TRBV6-5 and TRBJ1-2; D is possibly TRBD1 (5 bases). CDR3 length: 14 residues. Germline loops: CDR1 MNHEY, CDR2 SVGAGI. V was pared by 7 bases and J by 0 bases, with 12 bases between. CDR3 bases: TGTGCCAGCACCCGGGGCACCTCTAACTATGGCTACACCTTC. Residues: CASTRGTSNYGYTF.

The chain joins TRBV3-1 (or the pseudogene TRBV3-2) to TRBJ1-2; unclear D gene. Trimming took 0 bases from V and 8 from J, leaving 4 bases between them. Germline CDR1 reads LGHDT; CDR2 reads YNNKEL (reference sequence). This CDR3 contains 11 residues. CDR3 sequence reads: CASSQENGYTF. In DNA form, the CDR3 reads TGTGCCAGCAGCCAAGAGAACGGCTACACCTTC.

The V and J genes are TRBV7-3 and TRBJ1-1, with 7 bases aligning to TRBD1. Per the germline V gene, CDR1 is SGHTA and CDR2 is FQGTGA. J lost 3 bases, V lost 5 bases, and 6 bases had no gene match. This CDR3 has 14 amino acids. The CDR3 region is CASSLNDRDTEAFF. CDR3 coding DNA: TGTGCCAGCAGCCTAAACGACAGGGACACTGAAGCTTTCTTT.

The chain links TRBV19 to TRBJ2-7; 8 positions agree with TRBD1. The junction had 6 bases not matched to a gene; V was cut back by 5 bases and J by 3 bases. CDR1 LNHDA and CDR2 SQIVND come from the germline V gene (reference sequence). The CDR3 runs to 14 residues. The DNA for the CDR3 is TGTGCCAGTAGTGTCAGACAGGGGAACTACGAGCAGTACTTC. Its translation is CASSVRQGNYEQYF.

The chain employs TRBV5-8 and TRBJ1-1; D gene unclear. Germline V gene sequence: CDR1 SGHTS, CDR2 YDEGEE. The CDR3 consists of 15 residues. Trimming took off 2 bases at V and 2 bases at J, with 13 bases between the two ends. CDR3 in amino acids: CASSFLLDGNTEAFF. For the CDR3, the DNA is TGTGCCAGCAGCTTTCTACTGGACGGAAACACTGAAGCTTTCTTT.

This chain links TRBV7-2 with TRBJ2-3, with TRBD1 matching 7 bases. The CDR3 sequence is 14 residues long. The J segment lost 3 bases and the V segment lost 6 bases, leaving 6 bases of the junction unmatched. Germline assignment: CDR1 SGHTA and CDR2 FQGNSA. The DNA for the CDR3 is TGTGCCAGCAGGACAGACAGGGAAACAGATACGCAGTATTTT. This gives the protein CASRTDRETDTQYF. Together with reference TRBV7-2 and TRBJ2-3, the CDR3 gives the full variable domain: GAGVSQSPSNKVTEKGKDVELRCDPISGHTALYWYRQSLGQGLEFLIYFQGNSAPDKSGLPSDRFSAERTGGSVSTLTIQRTQQEDSAVYLCASRTDRETDTQYFGPGTRLTVL.

This clone was recorded only once. The gene calls are TRBV28 and TRBJ1-2; weak D call: TRBD1 (5 bases). The CDR3 totals 14 residues. In germline, CDR1 is MDHEN, CDR2 SYDVKM. V lost 6 bases to trimming and J lost 5 bases, with 16 bases between them. The CDR3 nucleotides read TGTGCCAGCAGCCAAGGGGACGGAGTATATGGCTACACCTTC. Protein: CASSQGDGVYGYTF.

The V call is TRBV12-3 or TRBV12-4, the J call TRBJ2-7; 12 bases align to TRBD2. The CDR3 runs to 13 residues. V shed 7 bases and J 6 bases; nucleotides not matched to a gene: 4. CDR3 region: CASTRLAGAEQYF. CDR3 sequence (DNA): TGTGCCAGCACGAGACTAGCGGGAGCCGAGCAGTACTTC.

The chain is built from TRBV5-4 and TRBJ2-7; D gene uncertain. V lost 4 bases and J lost 3, with 11 bases in between. The CDR3 is made up of 13 amino acids. Germline CDR1 is SGHNT and CDR2 is YYREEE (reference sequence). The CDR3 DNA is TGTGCCAGCAGCCGCAGGTTCGTCTACGAGCAGTACTTC. Protein: CASSRRFVYEQYF. Full variable domain (missing parts from reference TRBV5-4 and TRBJ2-7): ETGVTQSPTHLIKTRGQQVTLRCSSQSGHNTVSWYQQALGQGPQFIFQYYREEENGRGNFPPRFSGLQFPNYSSELNVNALELDDSALYLCASSRRFVYEQYFGPGTRLTVT.